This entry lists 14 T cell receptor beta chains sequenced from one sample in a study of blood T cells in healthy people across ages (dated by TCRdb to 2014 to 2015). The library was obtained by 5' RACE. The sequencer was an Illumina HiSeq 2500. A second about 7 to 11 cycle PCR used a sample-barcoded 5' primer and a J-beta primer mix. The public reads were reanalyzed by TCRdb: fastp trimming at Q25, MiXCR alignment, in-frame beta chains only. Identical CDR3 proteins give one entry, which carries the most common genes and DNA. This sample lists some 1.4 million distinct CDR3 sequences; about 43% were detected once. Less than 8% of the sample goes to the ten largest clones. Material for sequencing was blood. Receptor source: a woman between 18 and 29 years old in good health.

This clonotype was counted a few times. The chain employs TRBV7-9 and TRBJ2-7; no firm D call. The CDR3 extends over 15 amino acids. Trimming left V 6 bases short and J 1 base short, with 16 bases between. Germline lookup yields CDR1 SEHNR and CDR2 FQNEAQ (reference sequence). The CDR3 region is CASSNSGGLSYEQYF. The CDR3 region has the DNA TGTGCCAGCAGTAATTCCGGCGGCCTATCCTACGAGCAGTACTTC.

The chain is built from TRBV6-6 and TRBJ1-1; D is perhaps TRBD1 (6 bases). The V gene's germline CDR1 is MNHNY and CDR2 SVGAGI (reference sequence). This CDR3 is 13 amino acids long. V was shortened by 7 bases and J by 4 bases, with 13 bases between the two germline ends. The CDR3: CASTAQGSTEAFF. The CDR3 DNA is TGTGCCAGCACAGCGCAGGGGAGCACTGAAGCTTTCTTT.

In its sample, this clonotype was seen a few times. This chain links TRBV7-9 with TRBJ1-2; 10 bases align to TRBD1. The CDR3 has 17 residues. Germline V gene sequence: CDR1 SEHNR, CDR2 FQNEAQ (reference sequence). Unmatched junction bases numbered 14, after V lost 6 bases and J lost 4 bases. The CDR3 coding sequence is TGTGCCAGCAGTCCTCCTCCCGGGACAGGGGAAGGCTATGGCTACACCTTC. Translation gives CASSPPPGTGEGYGYTF.

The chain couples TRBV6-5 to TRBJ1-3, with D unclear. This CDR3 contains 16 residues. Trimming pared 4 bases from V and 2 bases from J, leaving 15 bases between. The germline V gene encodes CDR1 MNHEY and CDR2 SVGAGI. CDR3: CASSSLSGETGNTIYF. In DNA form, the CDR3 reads TGTGCCAGCAGTTCGTTATCCGGGGAGACTGGAAACACCATATATTTT.

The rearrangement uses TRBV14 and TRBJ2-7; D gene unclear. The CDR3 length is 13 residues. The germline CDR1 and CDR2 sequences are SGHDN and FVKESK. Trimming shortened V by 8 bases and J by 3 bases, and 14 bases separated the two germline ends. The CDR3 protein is CASGGLENYEQYF. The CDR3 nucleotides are TGTGCCAGCGGTGGGCTAGAGAACTACGAGCAGTACTTC.

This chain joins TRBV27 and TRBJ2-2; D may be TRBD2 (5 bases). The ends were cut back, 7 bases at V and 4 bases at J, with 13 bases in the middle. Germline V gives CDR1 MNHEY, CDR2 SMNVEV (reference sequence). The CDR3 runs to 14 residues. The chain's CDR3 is CASTTRDTTGELFF. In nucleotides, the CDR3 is TGTGCCAGCACCACTAGGGATACCACCGGGGAGCTGTTTTTT.

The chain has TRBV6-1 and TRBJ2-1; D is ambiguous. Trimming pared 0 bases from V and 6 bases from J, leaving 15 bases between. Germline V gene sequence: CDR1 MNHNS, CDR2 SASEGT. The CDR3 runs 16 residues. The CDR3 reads CASSEASGSRRNEQFF. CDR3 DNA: TGTGCCAGCAGTGAAGCTTCCGGGTCAAGGCGCAATGAGCAGTTCTTC.

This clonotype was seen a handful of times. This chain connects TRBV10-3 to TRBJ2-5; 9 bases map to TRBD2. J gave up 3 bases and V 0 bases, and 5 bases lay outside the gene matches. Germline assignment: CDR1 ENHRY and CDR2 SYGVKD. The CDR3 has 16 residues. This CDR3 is CAISESKVAGEETQYF. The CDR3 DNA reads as TGTGCCATCAGTGAGTCGAAGGTAGCGGGGGAAGAGACCCAGTACTTC.

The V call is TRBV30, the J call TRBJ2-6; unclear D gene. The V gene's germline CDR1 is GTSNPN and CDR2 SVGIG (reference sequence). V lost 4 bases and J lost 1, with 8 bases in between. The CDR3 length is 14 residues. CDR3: CAWIGPSGANVLTF. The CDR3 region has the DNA TGTGCCTGGATAGGGCCTTCTGGGGCCAACGTCCTGACTTTC.

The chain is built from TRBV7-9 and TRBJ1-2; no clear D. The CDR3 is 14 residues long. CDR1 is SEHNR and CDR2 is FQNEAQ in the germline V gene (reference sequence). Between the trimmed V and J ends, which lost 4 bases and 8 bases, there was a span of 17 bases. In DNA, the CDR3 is TGTGCCAGCAGCTCCCGGGGATTTTTAGAGGGCTACACCTTC. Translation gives CASSSRGFLEGYTF.

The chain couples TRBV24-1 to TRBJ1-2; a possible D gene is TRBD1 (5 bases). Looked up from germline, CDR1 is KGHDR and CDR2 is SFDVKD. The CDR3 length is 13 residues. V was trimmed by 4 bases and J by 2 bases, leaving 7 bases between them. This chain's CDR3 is CATSETGNYGYTF. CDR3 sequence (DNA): TGTGCCACCAGTGAAACAGGCAACTATGGCTACACCTTC.

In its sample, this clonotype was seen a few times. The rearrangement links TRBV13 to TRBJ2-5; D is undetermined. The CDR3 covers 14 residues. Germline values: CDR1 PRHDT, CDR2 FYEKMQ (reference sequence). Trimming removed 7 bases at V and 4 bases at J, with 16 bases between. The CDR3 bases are TGTGCCAGCACCCGAAACCTAGGTGCAGAGACCCAGTACTTC. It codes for CASTRNLGAETQYF.

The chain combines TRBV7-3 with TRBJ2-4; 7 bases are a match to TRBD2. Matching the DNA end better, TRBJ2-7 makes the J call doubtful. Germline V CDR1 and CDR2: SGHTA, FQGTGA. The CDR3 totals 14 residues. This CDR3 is CASSVGGGDNEQYF. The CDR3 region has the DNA TGTGCCAGCAGCGTGGGCGGGGGAGATAACGAGCAGTACTTC.

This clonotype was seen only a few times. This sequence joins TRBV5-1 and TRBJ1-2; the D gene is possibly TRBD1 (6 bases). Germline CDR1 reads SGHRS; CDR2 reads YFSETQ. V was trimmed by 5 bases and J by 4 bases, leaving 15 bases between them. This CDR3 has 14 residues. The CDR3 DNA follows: TGCGCCAGCAGTCACCCCGGACAGCCCTATGGCTACACCTTC. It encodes CASSHPGQPYGYTF.